This record concerns one T cell receptor beta chain sequence. Its antigen is currently unknown. This CDR3 region has 15 residues. Looked up from germline, CDR1 is SGHRS and CDR2 is YFSETQ. Trimming cost V 0 bases and J 8 bases, with 15 bases left between them. The data are from a study of beta chain features in type 1 diabetes. About the study: Healthy donors and patients had similar age, gender and cell yields. Study-level findings and limits: Moderate but significant shortening of TCRB CDR3s was recorded in all four CD4+ subsets from Type 1 diabetes patients.

Expressed TCRB transcripts were sequenced, since all the RNA that had been isolated was reverse transcribed. Method: immunoSEQ multiplex PCR; TCRdb's copy keeps in-frame clones and lacks some. The sample shows just under 150,000 clones, 10% to 15% of them seen only once. Sorting produced populations that all topped 95% purity. The rearrangement joins TRBV5-1 to TRBJ2-1, with a possible D match to TRBD2 (6 bases). Sequenced material: central memory CD4+ T cells from blood. The receptor's source is a man in his late teens or twenties with type 1 diabetes. CDR3: CASSLEATRGDEQFF. In DNA form, the CDR3 reads TGCGCCAGCAGCTTGGAGGCTACCCGCGGGGATGAGCAGTTCTTC. Based on the CDR3 plus reference TRBV5-1 and TRBJ2-1, the full variable domain is KAGVTQTPRYLIKTRGQQVTLSCSPISGHRSVSWYQQTPGQGLQFLFEYFSETQRNKGNFPGRFSGRQFSNSRSEMNVSTLELGDSALYLCASSLEATRGDEQFFGPGTRLTVL.